Shown below are 16 T cell receptor beta chains from a single sample sequenced in a study of T cell repertoires in cytomegalovirus infection. TCRdb called the reads again in MiXCR, with one record for every CDR3 protein. Among approximately 200,000 distinct CDR3 sequences listed, approximately 24% were seen once. Sequenced sample: CD8+ T cells from PBMCs. These receptors all stem from a human donor in good health (CMV status not recorded). Some clones in this sample may be carry-over from other donors' samples.

This clonotype was seen ten or more times. The gene calls are TRBV6-1 and TRBJ2-3; D gene uncertain. CDR3 size: 11 residues. Germline lookup yields CDR1 MNHNS and CDR2 SASEGT. Trimming left V 5 bases short and J 3 bases short, with 3 bases between. Here the CDR3 reads CASSQTDTQYF. The CDR3 region has the DNA TGTGCCAGCAGTCAGACAGATACGCAGTATTTT.

V and J are TRBV7-9 and TRBJ2-7; D gene uncertain. Per germline, CDR1 SEHNR and CDR2 FQNEAQ (reference sequence). The ends were cut back, 2 bases at V and 0 bases at J, with 8 bases in the middle. This CDR3 has 14 amino acids. In nucleotides, the CDR3 is TGTGCCAGCAGCTTACACGGCAGCTCCTACGAGCAGTACTTC. It translates to CASSLHGSSYEQYF.

A few counts support this clonotype. The genes are TRBV28 and TRBJ1-2; 7 bases line up with TRBD1. Germline V CDR1 and CDR2: MDHEN, SYDVKM. This CDR3 is 17 amino acids long. V dropped 5 bases and J dropped 0; count of bases not matched to a gene: 12. The CDR3 region is CASSPWDSGQSNYGYTF. In DNA, the CDR3 is TGTGCCAGCAGTCCCTGGGACAGCGGGCAATCTAACTATGGCTACACCTTC.

This clonotype was seen repeatedly, ten times or more. The chain uses TRBV4-2 and TRBJ1-5, with 9 bases identical to TRBD1. The germline V gene encodes CDR1 LGHNA and CDR2 YNFKEQ. V lost 1 base to trimming and J lost 5 bases; unmatched junction nucleotides: 3. The CDR3 runs to 15 residues. The CDR3 protein is CASSQVQGADQPQHF. In nucleotides, the CDR3 is TGTGCCAGCAGCCAAGTACAGGGGGCAGATCAGCCCCAGCATTTT.

The J gene is TRBJ2-7, the V gene TRBV29-1, with D possibly called TRBD1 or TRBD2 (5 bases each). Deletions cut 2 bases from V and 5 bases from J, with 16 bases between. The CDR3 covers 14 residues. Germline V CDR1 and CDR2: SQVTM, ANQGSEA. CDR3 sequence reads: CSVELVGPDHEQYF. CDR3 in DNA: TGCAGCGTTGAATTGGTGGGACCAGACCACGAGCAGTACTTC.

V usage is TRBV28 and J usage is TRBJ2-5; D gene uncertain. The CDR3 runs to 13 residues. V lost 8 bases and J lost 2, with 12 bases in between. Per germline, CDR1 MDHEN and CDR2 SYDVKM. The CDR3 here is CASVAASQETQYF. DNA for the CDR3: TGTGCCAGCGTTGCGGCCAGTCAAGAGACCCAGTACTTC.

This clonotype was counted only a few times. The rearrangement links TRBV20-1 to TRBJ2-7; possibly TRBD1 for D (6 bases). V was clipped by 0 bases and J by 2 bases, with 14 bases between them. The CDR3 extends over 15 amino acids. Germline V gene data show CDR1 as DFQATT and CDR2 as SNEGSKA (reference sequence). CDR3 in DNA: TGCAGTGCTAGAGATCTCAGGGGACCCGCCTACGAGCAGTACTTC. This codes for CSARDLRGPAYEQYF.

This clonotype was recorded at least ten times. The chain is built from TRBV20-1 and TRBJ2-2; possibly TRBD1 for D (6 bases). CDR3 length: 15 residues. Per the germline V gene, CDR1 is DFQATT and CDR2 is SNEGSKA (reference sequence). The germline V and J ends were trimmed by 1 base and 2 bases, with 11 bases remaining between them. CDR3 bases: TGCAGTGCTAGAGTGACAGGAGATAACACCGGGGAGCTGTTTTTT. It yields the protein CSARVTGDNTGELFF.

The DNA of the CDR3 is TGTGCCACCAGTTGGGGAGCGGGGTCCAACAATGAGCAGTTCTTC. Amino acid sequence: CATSWGAGSNNEQFF. The chain couples TRBV15 to TRBJ2-1, with 7 nucleotides matching TRBD2. Germline V gene lookup returns CDR1 LNHNV and CDR2 YYDKDF (reference sequence). This CDR3 has 15 residues. Germline trimming cut 6 bases from V and 5 bases from J; bases unmatched to any gene: 10.

Here the CDR3 reads CASSFSGDSNQPQHF. CDR3 DNA sequence: TGCGCCAGCAGCTTTTCCGGGGATAGCAATCAGCCCCAGCATTTT. The chain employs TRBV5-1 and TRBJ1-5; D is undetermined. CDR3 size: 15 residues. V lost 2 bases, J lost 0 bases, and 9 bases lay in between. The germline gives CDR1 SGHRS, CDR2 YFSETQ. Combining the CDR3 with reference TRBV5-1 and TRBJ1-5 gives the whole variable domain KAGVTQTPRYLIKTRGQQVTLSCSPISGHRSVSWYQQTPGQGLQFLFEYFSETQRNKGNFPGRFSGRQFSNSRSEMNVSTLELGDSALYLCASSFSGDSNQPQHFGDGTRLSIL.

The genes are TRBV7-9 and TRBJ2-7; D unresolved. Between the trimmed V and J ends, which lost 4 bases and 6 bases, there was a span of 16 bases. This CDR3 region has 14 residues. Looked up from germline, CDR1 is SEHNR and CDR2 is FQNEAQ (reference sequence). The CDR3 DNA reads as TGTGCCAGCAGCTCCTTGTCCCCGACCGGCGAGCAGTACTTC. Residues: CASSSLSPTGEQYF.

V and J are TRBV4-2 and TRBJ2-3; 9 positions agree with TRBD2. Trimming removed 2 bases from V and 4 bases from J; junction bases left unmatched: 4. The CDR3 covers 15 residues. Germline CDR1 is LGHNA and CDR2 is YNFKEQ. CDR3 sequence reads: CASSQLAGAADTQYF. The CDR3 DNA is TGTGCCAGCAGCCAATTAGCGGGGGCTGCAGATACGCAGTATTTT.

The sample holds many counts of this clonotype. This chain connects TRBV29-1 to TRBJ2-3; D gene unclear. Trimming stripped 2 bases from V and 5 bases from J, with 17 bases between. The germline V gene has CDR1 SQVTM and CDR2 ANQGSEA. This CDR3 has 15 residues. In DNA, the CDR3 is TGCAGCGTTGAAAATATTCAGGACCTTAAAGATACGCAGTATTTT. Its translation: CSVENIQDLKDTQYF.

In its sample, this clonotype was seen many times. The chain combines TRBV7-6 with TRBJ1-6; 7 positions agree with TRBD1. This CDR3 has 16 residues. Germline assignment: CDR1 SGHVS and CDR2 FNYEAQ. V shed 2 bases and J 9 bases; nucleotides not matched to a gene: 10. The DNA for the CDR3 is TGTGCCAGCAGCTTATCCGCCGGGAACAGGGGTTCACCCCTCCACTTT. Its protein is CASSLSAGNRGSPLHF.

At least ten counts were recorded for this clonotype. The chain couples TRBV19 to TRBJ2-5, with D hard to call. Germline V gene data show CDR1 as LNHDA and CDR2 as SQIVND (reference sequence). The CDR3 consists of 18 residues. Trimming removed 2 bases from V and 0 bases from J, with 19 bases in between. The CDR3 protein is CASSIRGTGRKNQETQYF. The CDR3 DNA reads as TGTGCCAGTAGTATACGTGGAACGGGCAGGAAAAACCAAGAGACCCAGTACTTC. Using reference TRBV19 and TRBJ2-5 for the parts outside the CDR3, the full variable domain is DGGITQSPKYLFRKEGQNVTLSCEQNLNHDAMYWYRQDPGQGLRLIYYSQIVNDFQKGDIAEGYSVSREKKESFPLTVTSAQKNPTAFYLCASSIRGTGRKNQETQYFGPGTRLLVL.

CDR3 nucleotides: TGTGCCAGCAGTGTAAGCAGGGGCCTTCGGAACGAGCAGTACTTC. This encodes CASSVSRGLRNEQYF. The J gene is TRBJ2-7, the V gene TRBV28, with D perhaps TRBD1 (6 bases). Germline lookup yields CDR1 MDHEN and CDR2 SYDVKM. Trimming pared 5 bases from V and 5 bases from J, leaving 19 bases between. The CDR3 loop spans 15 amino acids.